There are a few counts of the clone carrying this TCR beta chain. Its antigen is still unknown. The CDR3 has 15 residues. Germline assignment: CDR1 SNHLY and CDR2 FYNNEI. V was clipped by 4 bases and J by 2 bases, with 14 bases between them. The data derive from a study of cytomegalovirus exposure and HLA in healthy donors. Study-level results: Across HLA loci, a later analysis found differing TCR association rates, with DRB1 most and HLA-C fewest. Overall, roughly 160 TCR beta chains were annotated as cytomegalovirus-associated.

PCR used 60 Vbeta primers and 13 Jbeta primers. This table comes from immunoSEQ multiplex PCR, and its TCRdb copy is limited to in-frame clones, with some not included. The table has around 230,000 clones, 82% seen once. This clonotype originated in a man aged 40-50 years in good health and CMV-seropositive. The sample was PBMCs. The rearrangement joins TRBV2 to TRBJ1-2; D gene unclear. CDR3 amino acids: CASSGELLPNYGYTF. The CDR3 coding sequence is TGTGCCAGCAGTGGAGAATTACTGCCGAACTATGGCTACACCTTC.